A single sample is the source of the 16 T cell receptor beta chains below, sequenced in a study of T cells in Graves' hyperthyroidism and ophthalmopathy. Amplification yielded TCR beta CDR3 regions, with RNA transcripts as the source. TCR CDR3 underwent first-round RT-PCR with the HTBI primer set. TCRdb reanalysed the multiplex PCR reads using MiXCR and keeps one entry per CDR3 protein. The table has 500,000 to 650,000 distinct CDR3 sequences, 46% seen once. Sequenced material: peripheral blood or thyroid tissue (not recorded which). The receptors here all came from an adult woman with Graves' disease, either hyperthyroidism or ophthalmopathy (not recorded which).

This sequence joins TRBV29-1 and TRBJ1-2; D remains unclear. The CDR3 is 13 amino acids. CDR1 and CDR2 (germline): SQVTM, ANQGSEA. The ends were cut back, 5 bases at V and 4 bases at J, with 14 bases in the middle. This chain's CDR3 is CSVKPDGIYGYTF. DNA for the CDR3: TGCAGCGTTAAACCCGACGGAATCTATGGCTACACCTTC.

This clonotype was seen at least ten times. The chain carries TRBV29-1 and TRBJ2-7; D is possibly TRBD1 (6 bases). The germline V gene has CDR1 SQVTM and CDR2 ANQGSEA. The V end was cut by 4 bases, the J end by 3 bases, with 16 bases between. The CDR3 sequence is 14 residues long. This chain's CDR3 is CSVVGWDKDYEQYF. The CDR3, as DNA: TGCAGCGTTGTAGGGTGGGACAAAGACTACGAGCAGTACTTC.

Many counts were recorded for this clonotype. The V call is TRBV19, the J call TRBJ1-1; TRBD1 might be the D (5 bases). Germline CDR1 is LNHDA and CDR2 is SQIVND (reference sequence). The V gene lost 3 bases and the J gene lost 4 bases, with 18 bases spanning the gap. The CDR3 has 16 amino acids. The CDR3 reads CASSMTRGRGSTEAFF. DNA of the CDR3: TGTGCCAGTAGTATGACGAGGGGACGGGGGAGCACTGAAGCTTTCTTT.

The rearrangement uses TRBV10-2 and TRBJ1-5; D is possibly TRBD1 (6 bases). The V gene lost 1 base and the J gene lost 4 bases, with 8 bases spanning the gap. CDR3 length: 14 amino acids. CDR1 WSHSY and CDR2 SAAADI come from the germline V gene. The CDR3 is CASSEYRANQPQHF. CDR3 nucleotide sequence: TGCGCCAGCAGTGAGTACAGGGCAAATCAGCCCCAGCATTTT.

This clonotype came up a few times. This chain connects TRBV15 to TRBJ2-6; D is possibly TRBD1 or TRBD2 (5 bases each). CDR1 is LNHNV, CDR2 YYDKDF, per germline (reference sequence). The CDR3 covers 16 residues. V was trimmed by 6 bases and J by 3 bases, leaving 15 bases between them. CDR3 region: CATRLGALDGANVLTF. In DNA, the CDR3 is TGTGCCACCAGACTAGGGGCCCTTGATGGGGCCAACGTCCTGACTTTC.

The V and J genes are TRBV25-1 and TRBJ2-7; 7 bases map to TRBD2. This CDR3 is 16 amino acids long. CDR1 and CDR2 (germline): MGHDK, SYGVNS. The V segment lost 3 bases and the J segment 0 bases; nucleotides outside the gene matches: 8. CDR3 in amino acids: CASSDTSGKNSYEQYF. The CDR3, as DNA: TGTGCCAGCAGTGACACCAGCGGGAAAAACTCCTACGAGCAGTACTTC.

This chain joins TRBV5-1 and TRBJ2-7; D unclear. Trimming removed 4 bases from V and 3 bases from J, with 14 bases in between. Germline CDR1 and CDR2: SGHRS and YFSETQ. The CDR3 runs to 14 residues. Here the CDR3 reads CASSLGLRHYEQYF. Here the CDR3 DNA reads TGCGCCAGCAGCCTCGGGCTCCGGCACTACGAGCAGTACTTC.

This chain uses TRBV14 with TRBJ1-2; D unclear. The V end was cut by 1 base, the J end by 5 bases, with 17 bases between. There are 16 residues in the CDR3. Per germline, CDR1 SGHDN and CDR2 FVKESK. The CDR3: CASSQGLEVAGYGYTF. CDR3 bases: TGTGCCAGCAGCCAAGGTCTCGAGGTGGCGGGATATGGCTACACCTTC.

This rearrangement joins TRBV10-3 to TRBJ1-2, with 8 bases lining up with TRBD1. After removal of 2 bases from V and 4 bases from J, the junction contained 3 bases not matched to a gene. Germline V gives CDR1 ENHRY, CDR2 SYGVKD. CDR3 length: 14 residues. CDR3 protein: CAISEDRGLYGYTF. In DNA form, the CDR3 reads TGTGCCATCAGTGAGGACAGGGGACTCTATGGCTACACCTTC.

Many counts were recorded for this clonotype. The CDR3 reads CSARVGGGNTGELFF. CDR3 nucleotide sequence: TGCAGTGCTAGAGTCGGGGGCGGGAACACCGGGGAGCTGTTTTTT. V is TRBV20-1 and J is TRBJ2-2; D may correspond to TRBD1 or TRBD2 (6 bases each). The CDR3 runs 15 residues. With 1 base removed from V and 1 base from J, the gap between germline ends came to 10 bases. Germline assignment: CDR1 DFQATT and CDR2 SNEGSKA (reference sequence).

J is TRBJ1-4 and V is TRBV5-4; TRBD1 matches at 7 bases. Germline assignment: CDR1 SGHNT and CDR2 YYREEE (reference sequence). This CDR3 has 12 amino acids. V lost 6 bases, J lost 13 bases, and 9 bases stayed unmatched. DNA for the CDR3: TGTGCCAGCAACATACAGGGGTTAGGACTGTTTTTT. Amino acid sequence: CASNIQGLGLFF.

This clonotype was recorded many times. This chain links TRBV19 with TRBJ2-2; D is unclear. This CDR3 contains 15 residues. Trimming removed 6 bases at V and 3 bases at J, with 14 bases between. Germline values: CDR1 LNHDA, CDR2 SQIVND (reference sequence). CDR3 in amino acids: CASRRQSWDTGELFF. CDR3 in DNA: TGTGCCAGTAGGCGCCAATCTTGGGACACCGGGGAGCTGTTTTTT.

This clonotype turned up a few times. This chain connects TRBV7-9 to TRBJ2-7; 10 positions match TRBD2. The CDR3 length is 19 residues. The germline gives CDR1 SEHNR, CDR2 FQNEAQ (reference sequence). The J segment lost 3 bases and the V segment lost 5 bases, leaving 19 bases of the junction unmatched. The DNA of the CDR3 is TGTGCCAGCAGCCTCCCTACTAGCGGGACCCGGCGATTAAACTACGAGCAGTACTTC. It translates to CASSLPTSGTRRLNYEQYF. Full variable domain (remainder filled in from reference TRBV7-9 and TRBJ2-7): DTGVSQNPRHKITKRGQNVTFRCDPISEHNRLYWYRQTLGQGPEFLTYFQNEAQLEKSRLLSDRFSAERPKGSFSTLEIQRTEQGDSAMYLCASSLPTSGTRRLNYEQYFGPGTRLTVT.

The gene calls are TRBV29-1 and TRBJ2-5; possibly TRBD1 for D (5 bases). The CDR3 is made up of 13 amino acids. The germline V and J ends were trimmed by 3 bases and 4 bases, with 12 bases remaining between them. The germline V gene encodes CDR1 SQVTM and CDR2 ANQGSEA. Here the CDR3 reads CSVDRVIGETQYF. In DNA form, the CDR3 reads TGCAGCGTTGACAGGGTTATTGGAGAGACCCAGTACTTC.

This clonotype was picked up many times. The chain links TRBV4-1 to TRBJ2-5, with D unresolved. Germline loops: CDR1 MGHRA, CDR2 YSYEKL. This CDR3 is built from 16 residues. Deletions cut 4 bases from V and 2 bases from J, with 17 bases between. The DNA of the CDR3 is TGCGCCAGCAGCCGGTCCCCTCGGACGGAGCAAGAGACCCAGTACTTC. This sequence encodes CASSRSPRTEQETQYF.

This clonotype came up a few times. This chain connects TRBV29-1 to TRBJ2-3; 13 positions agree with TRBD2. Germline CDR1 reads SQVTM; CDR2 reads ANQGSEA. The J segment lost 6 bases and the V segment lost 8 bases, leaving 5 bases of the junction unmatched. This CDR3 is built from 13 residues. CDR3 sequence (DNA): TGCAGCCTCACTAGCGGGGGGGGCGATACGCAGTATTTT. Translated, it gives CSLTSGGGDTQYF.